This TCR beta chain was observed in a study of T cell responses to AZD1222 COVID-19 vaccine. This clone was detected once. The antigen is undetermined. The germline V gene encodes CDR1 MNHEY and CDR2 SVGAGI. This CDR3 has 15 residues. Trimming removed 4 bases from V and 3 bases from J, with 13 bases in between. Generated by immunoSEQ multiplex PCR, the TCRdb table keeps only in-frame clones and is missing some. In the table there are about 140,000 clones, over 75% of which are singletons. General observations from the study: Reports say nearly half of spike-specific TCRs go after unmutated variant regions. At study baseline, merely over 5 AZD1222 recipients were seropositive.

The receptor comes from an adult in good health. This rearrangement joins TRBV6-5 to TRBJ1-5, with a possible D match to TRBD1 (5 bases). The starting material was peripheral blood, obtained on day 0 of AZD1222 vaccination. The CDR3 DNA follows: TGTGCCAGCAGTTCAACGCAGGGAATCAATCAGCCCCAGCATTTT. It encodes CASSSTQGINQPQHF.